This T cell receptor beta chain was sequenced in a study of cytomegalovirus exposure and HLA in healthy donors. Trimming removed 0 bases from V and 1 base from J; junction bases left unmatched: 0. The CDR3 runs to 16 residues. Germline V gene sequence: CDR1 LNHNV, CDR2 YYDKDF (reference sequence). The PCR employed 60 Vbeta primers together with 13 Jbeta primers. Method: immunoSEQ multiplex PCR; TCRdb's copy keeps in-frame clones and lacks some. This sample carries some 200,000 clones, 62% of them seen once, and the ten largest clones take 2.5% to 3%. This receptor was taken from a man aged 40-55 years in good health and CMV-seronegative. The sequenced sample consisted of PBMCs. V usage is TRBV15 and J usage is TRBJ2-4; 10 bases match TRBD2. This chain's CDR3 is CATSRDSGGAKNIQYF. CDR3 sequence (DNA): TGTGCCACCAGCAGAGATAGCGGGGGGGCCAAAAACATTCAGTACTTC.